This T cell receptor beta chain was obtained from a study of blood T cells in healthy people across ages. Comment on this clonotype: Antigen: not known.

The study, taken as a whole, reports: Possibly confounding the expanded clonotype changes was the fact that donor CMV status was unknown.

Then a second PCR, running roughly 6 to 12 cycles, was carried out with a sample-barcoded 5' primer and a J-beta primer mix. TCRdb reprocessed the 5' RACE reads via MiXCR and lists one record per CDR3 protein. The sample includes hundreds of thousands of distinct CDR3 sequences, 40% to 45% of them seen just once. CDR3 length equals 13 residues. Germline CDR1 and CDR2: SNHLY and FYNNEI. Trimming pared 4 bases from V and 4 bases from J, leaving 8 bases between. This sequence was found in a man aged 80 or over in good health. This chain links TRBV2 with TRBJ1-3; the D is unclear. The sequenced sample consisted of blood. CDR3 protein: CASSVGEGNTIYF. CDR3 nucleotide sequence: TGTGCCAGCAGTGTGGGAGAGGGAAACACCATATATTTT.